This T cell receptor (beta chain) derives from a study of blood T cell repertoires in COVID-19. Study at large: Sites in the United States, Italy and Spain provided acute and convalescent COVID-19 samples. PBMCs, B-cell-depleted T cells, or T cells were the source of the cDNA or gDNA that made up the material.

Ages ranged from roughly 18 to 100 years, with residence in approximately 23 US areas. Clones were read by immunoSEQ multiplex PCR, and TCRdb kept only the in-frame ones, dropping some. The sample carries a few hundred thousand clones, around 85% recorded once. The CDR3 has 18 residues. Germline loops: CDR1 MRHNA, CDR2 SNTAGT. The V and J ends lost 2 bases and 3 bases, in that order; junction bases with no gene match: 6. The material sequenced was PBMCs or T cells enriched from blood (not recorded which). This receptor was identified in a woman younger than 45 who had recovered from COVID-19. The rearrangement uses TRBV6-4 and TRBJ2-6, with 11 bases aligning to TRBD2. The CDR3 DNA sequence: TGTGCCAGCAGTGACGCTAGCGGGGGGCTAGGTGGGGCCAACGTCCTGACTTTC. This translates into CASSDASGGLGGANVLTF.